This T cell receptor (beta chain) came from a study of blood T cell repertoires in COVID-19. Study information: Specimens from acute and convalescent COVID-19 originated in the United States, Italy and Spain. Nucleic acid was either cDNA or gDNA, and it came from T cells, B-cell-depleted T cells, or PBMCs.

CDR3 size: 14 residues. V was shortened by 1 base and J by 2 bases, with 9 bases between the two germline ends. From germline, CDR1 is LNHDA and CDR2 SQIVND (reference sequence). In the source study's methods: The authors estimated nucleated cell counts from reference gene primer amplification. Generated by immunoSEQ multiplex PCR, the TCRdb table keeps only in-frame clones and is missing some. V and J calls and clone size are as listed in that table; D and trimming were resolved from the DNA. Altogether roughly 23,000 clones are present, roughly 91% being singletons, with the ten largest covering about 26%. Those enrolled in Seattle joined during active infection and were followed longitudinally afterward.

The chain joins TRBV19 to TRBJ2-7; D not certain. The sequence derives from a man in his 70s with COVID-19, enrolled during active disease. The sequenced sample was peripheral blood. The CDR3 nucleotides are TGTGCCAGTAGTATAGTTGGGCAGCCCTACGAGCAGTACTTC. Translated, it gives CASSIVGQPYEQYF.